The 27 T cell receptor beta chains below come from one sample, sequenced in a study of blood T cell repertoires in COVID-19. The method was immunoSEQ multiplex PCR; TCRdb's version includes in-frame clones alone and lacks a portion of them. The top ten clones hold about 4% of a sample with 250,000 to 300,000 clones, approximately 79% of them seen once. The sample consisted of PBMCs or T cells enriched from blood (not recorded which). These receptors originate from a young man with acute COVID-19.

The chain has TRBV3-1 (or the pseudogene TRBV3-2) and TRBJ2-3; a weak D match, TRBD2 (7 bases). The CDR3 extends over 13 amino acids. V shed 3 bases and J shed 8 bases, with 12 bases lying between them. Germline-derived CDR1 and CDR2 are LGHDT and YNNKEL (reference sequence). This CDR3 reads CASSQGGHGTQYF. CDR3 DNA sequence: TGTGCCAGCAGCCAGGGGGGGCATGGTACGCAGTATTTT.

This clone was recorded a few times. The V call is TRBV5-5, the J call TRBJ2-7, with no clear D. With 3 bases removed from V and 2 bases from J, the gap between germline ends came to 12 bases. This CDR3 spans 14 amino acids. Germline V CDR1 and CDR2: SGHKS, YYEKEE (reference sequence). CDR3 bases: TGTGCCAGCAGCTCTCGAACAGAGACCTACGAGCAGTACGTC. Protein: CASSSRTETYEQYV.

The chain combines TRBV19 with TRBJ2-5, with D possibly TRBD2 on 5 matching bases. CDR3 length: 14 residues. Germline CDR1 and CDR2: LNHDA and SQIVND (reference sequence). Between the trimmed V and J ends, which lost 0 bases and 5 bases, there was a span of 10 bases. In DNA form, the CDR3 reads TGTGCCAGTAGTATAGATTCTAGCTGGGAGACCCAGTACTTC. It codes for CASSIDSSWETQYF.

This rearrangement joins TRBV6-1 to TRBJ1-5, with TRBD1 matching 8 bases. CDR1 and CDR2 (germline): MNHNS, SASEGT. The CDR3 contains 13 residues. V gave up 3 bases and J gave up 7 bases; unmatched junction bases: 2. CDR3 sequence reads: CASSEDREQPQHF. CDR3 in DNA: TGTGCCAGCAGTGAGGACAGGGAGCAGCCCCAGCATTTT.

This clone has a handful of counts. The chain combines TRBV4-1 with TRBJ2-2; D is possibly TRBD2 (5 bases). V lost 2 bases to trimming and J lost 0 bases, with 13 bases between them. The CDR3 has 17 residues. Germline-derived CDR1 and CDR2 are MGHRA and YSYEKL. CDR3 loop: CASSQTPLGANTGELFF. In DNA, the CDR3 is TGCGCCAGCAGCCAAACCCCCCTGGGAGCGAACACCGGGGAGCTGTTTTTT.

V gene TRBV12-3 or TRBV12-4 combines with J gene TRBJ1-2, with D hard to call. Trimming shortened V by 11 bases and J by 4 bases, and 11 bases separated the two germline ends. This CDR3 has 11 amino acids. The CDR3 DNA reads as TGTGCCGTTGGGCTCGGCTATGGCTACACCTTC. It encodes CAVGLGYGYTF.

The chain couples TRBV12-5 to TRBJ1-2, with TRBD1 matching 8 bases. CDR3 size: 16 residues. J lost 4 bases, V lost 0 bases, and 7 bases had no gene match. In germline, CDR1 is LGHNT, CDR2 FRNRAP. CDR3 nucleotides: TGTGCTAGTGGTTTGGTACAGGGGACAGGCTTCTATGGCTACACCTTC. It encodes CASGLVQGTGFYGYTF.

This clone was seen a handful of times. This chain joins TRBV11-2 and TRBJ1-6; tentative D call: TRBD1 (6 bases). Germline values: CDR1 SGHAT, CDR2 FQNNGV. The CDR3 consists of 13 residues. Trimming shortened V by 5 bases and J by 7 bases, and 9 bases separated the two germline ends. The CDR3 here is CASSPRGNSPLHF. DNA for the CDR3: TGTGCCAGCAGCCCCAGGGGAAATTCACCCCTCCACTTT.

The chain carries TRBV3-1 (or the pseudogene TRBV3-2) and TRBJ1-4, with a weak D call TRBD1 (5 bases). The germline CDR1 and CDR2 sequences are LGHDT and YNNKEL (reference sequence). V lost 4 bases, J lost 0 bases, and 12 bases lay in between. The CDR3 covers 16 residues. Written as DNA, the CDR3 is TGTGCCAGCAGCCCAGTGGGGACTGCAACTAATGAAAAACTGTTTTTT. Residues: CASSPVGTATNEKLFF.

This clone was seen just once. The chain couples TRBV6-5 to TRBJ2-3; TRBD2 matches at 7 bases. Germline V gene data show CDR1 as MNHEY and CDR2 as SVGAGI. V lost 7 bases to trimming and J lost 8 bases; unmatched junction nucleotides: 3. The CDR3 is 11 residues long. CDR3 region: CASNLAVTQYF. The CDR3 region has the DNA TGTGCCAGCAACCTAGCGGTTACGCAGTATTTT.

J is TRBJ2-5 and V is TRBV5-4; possibly TRBD2 for D (6 bases). Trimming took 5 bases from V and 5 from J, leaving 16 bases between them. Germline loops: CDR1 SGHNT, CDR2 YYREEE (reference sequence). The CDR3 contains 14 residues. For the CDR3, the DNA is TGTGCCAGCAGTGAATTCGGGGGTTTGGAGACCCAGTACTTC. This translates into CASSEFGGLETQYF.

DNA for the CDR3: TGCGCCAGCAGCTTGGGGGGCATGAGTAGCTATGGCTACACCTTC. It translates to CASSLGGMSSYGYTF. This chain uses TRBV5-1 with TRBJ1-2, with a possible D match to TRBD1 (5 bases). V lost 0 bases and J 4 bases, leaving 13 bases between the germline ends. Germline values: CDR1 SGHRS, CDR2 YFSETQ. The CDR3 contains 15 residues.

The chain couples TRBV6-5 to TRBJ1-3, with 10 bases that match TRBD1. Germline V CDR1 and CDR2: MNHEY, SVGAGI. The CDR3 is made up of 15 amino acids. V was clipped by 4 bases and J by 2 bases; unmatched bases: 2. The CDR3 protein is CASSWDRGTGNTIYF. CDR3 in DNA: TGTGCCAGCAGTTGGGACAGGGGTACTGGAAACACCATATATTTT.

The J gene is TRBJ2-1, the V gene TRBV7-6; 7 positions agree with TRBD2. The CDR3 spans 15 residues. After removal of 2 bases from V and 2 bases from J, the junction contained 3 bases not matched to a gene. Germline values: CDR1 SGHVS, CDR2 FNYEAQ. Here the CDR3 reads CASSLLGTTYNEQFF. In nucleotides, the CDR3 is TGTGCCAGCAGCTTATTGGGGACTACCTACAATGAGCAGTTCTTC.

The rearrangement links TRBV6-5 to TRBJ1-5, with TRBD1 matching over 7 bases. The CDR3 totals 14 residues. V gave up 5 bases and J gave up 2 bases; unmatched junction bases: 3. From germline, CDR1 is MNHEY and CDR2 SVGAGI. The CDR3 loop reads CASSTTGGNQPQHF. CDR3 DNA: TGTGCCAGCAGTACCACAGGGGGCAATCAGCCCCAGCATTTT.

The chain carries TRBV12-5 and TRBJ1-2, with 9 bases matching TRBD1. CDR3 size: 14 residues. The germline V gene encodes CDR1 LGHNT and CDR2 FRNRAP. Trimming at V came to 1 base and at J to 8 bases, leaving 5 bases not matched to a gene. The DNA of the CDR3 is TGTGCTAGTGGTTTGGGGACAGGGGCTGGCGGCTACACCTTC. Protein: CASGLGTGAGGYTF.

The V call is TRBV10-3, the J call TRBJ1-5, with TRBD1 identical over 11 bases. After removal of 4 bases from V and 2 bases from J, the junction contained 1 base not matched to a gene. The CDR3 sequence is 15 residues long. Germline CDR1 ENHRY, CDR2 SYGVKD. The CDR3 reads CAISGGQGGNQPQHF. Here the CDR3 DNA reads TGTGCCATCAGTGGGGGACAGGGGGGCAATCAGCCCCAGCATTTT.

The chain couples TRBV19 to TRBJ2-6; 8 bases match TRBD1. The CDR3 length is 19 residues. Germline CDR1 reads LNHDA; CDR2 reads SQIVND (reference sequence). V lost 5 bases, J lost 0 bases, and 12 bases stayed unmatched. The CDR3 bases are TGTGCCAGTAGTCCGACAGGACAGGGCCAGAGCTCTGGGGCCAACGTCCTGACTTTC. Encoded protein: CASSPTGQGQSSGANVLTF. The complete variable domain, with remaining parts taken from reference TRBV19 and TRBJ2-6, reads DGGITQSPKYLFRKEGQNVTLSCEQNLNHDAMYWYRQDPGQGLRLIYYSQIVNDFQKGDIAEGYSVSREKKESFPLTVTSAQKNPTAFYLCASSPTGQGQSSGANVLTFGAGSRLTVL.

Here the CDR3 DNA reads TGTGCCAGTAGCGACAGGGGACAGCCCCAGCATTTT. Protein sequence: CASSDRGQPQHF. The chain has TRBV19 and TRBJ1-5; 8 bases align to TRBD1. This CDR3 has 12 amino acids. The J segment lost 7 bases and the V segment lost 6 bases, leaving 2 bases of the junction unmatched. The germline CDR1 and CDR2 sequences are LNHDA and SQIVND (reference sequence).

The chain links TRBV19 to TRBJ1-6, with 7 bases aligning to TRBD1. V was clipped by 3 bases and J by 6 bases; unmatched bases: 2. The CDR3 is 14 amino acids. Germline CDR1 LNHDA, CDR2 SQIVND (reference sequence). The CDR3 bases are TGTGCCAGTAGTATGGGGACAGTTAATTCACCCCTCCACTTT. Translation: CASSMGTVNSPLHF.

This chain connects TRBV27 to TRBJ1-6; D is ambiguous. Germline CDR1 and CDR2: MNHEY and SMNVEV (reference sequence). This CDR3 comprises 14 residues. V was pared by 3 bases and J by 0 bases, with 3 bases between. CDR3 amino acids: CASSFSSYNSPLHF. The CDR3 DNA sequence: TGTGCCAGCAGTTTTAGCTCCTATAATTCACCCCTCCACTTT.

The chain recombines TRBV19 with TRBJ1-4, with 8 bases matching TRBD1. V gave up 9 bases and J gave up 6 bases; unmatched junction bases: 9. This CDR3 region has 14 residues. Germline V gene lookup returns CDR1 LNHDA and CDR2 SQIVND (reference sequence). CDR3: CASDTSGGHEKLFF. The CDR3 bases are TGTGCCAGCGATACCTCAGGGGGCCATGAAAAACTGTTTTTT.

Ten or more counts support this clone. J is TRBJ1-2 and V is TRBV18; the match to TRBD1 covers 10 bases. Germline assignment: CDR1 KGHSH and CDR2 LQKENI. The CDR3 covers 15 residues. V dropped 5 bases and J dropped 4; count of bases not matched to a gene: 7. The CDR3 protein is CASSAEDRGIYGYTF. The CDR3 nucleotides are TGTGCCAGCTCAGCGGAGGACAGGGGGATCTATGGCTACACCTTC.

The rearrangement joins TRBV15 to TRBJ2-1; D is perhaps TRBD1 (6 bases). Germline values: CDR1 LNHNV, CDR2 YYDKDF (reference sequence). This CDR3 contains 17 residues. V lost 3 bases and J lost 7, with 22 bases in between. The DNA of the CDR3 is TGTGCCACCAGCAGGTACAGGGTATCCCAAGGGCAGAATGAGCAGTTCTTC. It translates to CATSRYRVSQGQNEQFF.

The rearrangement uses TRBV10-3 and TRBJ2-7, with 8 bases that match TRBD1. This CDR3 has 14 amino acids. V gave up 4 bases and J gave up 3 bases; unmatched junction bases: 5. Germline CDR1 and CDR2: ENHRY and SYGVKD. The DNA for the CDR3 is TGTGCCATCAGTGGGGGACAGGCAAACTACGAGCAGTACGTC. Translated: CAISGGQANYEQYV.

The chain recombines TRBV6-5 with TRBJ1-2; D may be TRBD1 (6 bases). Germline V gives CDR1 MNHEY, CDR2 SVGAGI. The V gene lost 6 bases and the J gene lost 1 base, with 15 bases spanning the gap. CDR3 size: 15 residues. For the CDR3, the DNA is TGTGCCAGCAGACCCGACGGACAGCTTAACTATGGCTACACCTTC. This encodes CASRPDGQLNYGYTF.

The chain combines TRBV30 with TRBJ1-1; D might be TRBD1 (5 bases). Germline CDR1 is GTSNPN and CDR2 is SVGIG (reference sequence). The germline V and J ends were trimmed by 7 bases and 1 base, with 13 bases remaining between them. There are 13 residues in the CDR3. CDR3 in DNA: TGTGCCTCTGGACATTTATCGAACACTGAAGCTTTCTTT. Its translation is CASGHLSNTEAFF.